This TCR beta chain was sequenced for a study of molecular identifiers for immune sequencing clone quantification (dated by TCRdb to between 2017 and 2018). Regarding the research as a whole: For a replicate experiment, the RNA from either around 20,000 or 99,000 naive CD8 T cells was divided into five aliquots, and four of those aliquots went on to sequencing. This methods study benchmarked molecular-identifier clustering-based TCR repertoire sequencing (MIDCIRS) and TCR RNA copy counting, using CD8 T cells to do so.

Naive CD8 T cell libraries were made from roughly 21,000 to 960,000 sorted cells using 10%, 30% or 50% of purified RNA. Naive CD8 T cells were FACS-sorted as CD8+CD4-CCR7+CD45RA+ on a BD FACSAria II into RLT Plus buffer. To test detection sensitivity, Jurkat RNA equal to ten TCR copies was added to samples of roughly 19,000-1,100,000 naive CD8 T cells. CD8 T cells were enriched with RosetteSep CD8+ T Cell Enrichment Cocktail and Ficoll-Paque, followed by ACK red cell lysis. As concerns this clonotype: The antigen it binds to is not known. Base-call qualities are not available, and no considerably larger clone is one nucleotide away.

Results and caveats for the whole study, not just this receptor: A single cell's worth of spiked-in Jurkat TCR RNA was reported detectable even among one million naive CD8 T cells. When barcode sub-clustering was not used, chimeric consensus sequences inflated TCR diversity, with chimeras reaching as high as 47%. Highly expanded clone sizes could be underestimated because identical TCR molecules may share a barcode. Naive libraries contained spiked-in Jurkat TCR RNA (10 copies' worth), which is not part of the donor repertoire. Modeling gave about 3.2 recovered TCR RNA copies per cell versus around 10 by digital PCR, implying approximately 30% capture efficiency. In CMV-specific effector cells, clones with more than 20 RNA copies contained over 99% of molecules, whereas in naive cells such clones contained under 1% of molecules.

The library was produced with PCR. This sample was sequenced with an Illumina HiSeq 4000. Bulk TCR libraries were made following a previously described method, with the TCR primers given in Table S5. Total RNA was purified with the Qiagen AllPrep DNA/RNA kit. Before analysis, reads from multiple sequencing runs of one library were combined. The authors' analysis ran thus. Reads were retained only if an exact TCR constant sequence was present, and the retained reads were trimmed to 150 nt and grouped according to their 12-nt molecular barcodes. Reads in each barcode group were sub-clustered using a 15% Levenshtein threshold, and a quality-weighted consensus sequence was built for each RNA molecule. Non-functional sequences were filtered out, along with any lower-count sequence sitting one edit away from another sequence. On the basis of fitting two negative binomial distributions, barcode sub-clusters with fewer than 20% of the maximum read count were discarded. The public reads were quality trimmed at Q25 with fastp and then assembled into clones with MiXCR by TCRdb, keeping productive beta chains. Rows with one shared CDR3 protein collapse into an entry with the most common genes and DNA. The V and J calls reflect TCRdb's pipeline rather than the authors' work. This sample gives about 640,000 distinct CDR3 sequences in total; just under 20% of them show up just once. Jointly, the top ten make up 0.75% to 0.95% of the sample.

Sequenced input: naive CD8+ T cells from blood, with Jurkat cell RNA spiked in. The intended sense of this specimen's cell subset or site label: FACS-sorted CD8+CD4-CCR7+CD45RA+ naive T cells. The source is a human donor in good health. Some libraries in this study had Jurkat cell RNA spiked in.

The bases are TGTGCCAGCAGCTCAGGACTAGAAGGGACCCAGTACTTC. This is translated as CASSSGLEGTQYF. The sequence links TRBV7-2 to TRBJ2-5; a stretch of 7 junction bases matches TRBD2. The germline V gene gives CDR1 as SGHTA and CDR2 as FQGNSA. The CDR3 numbers 13 residues from cysteine through phenylalanine. Kept here is only the CDR3 DNA, which spans 39 bases and is read in frame from base 1. Trimming leaves V shorter by 4 bases and J shorter by 7 bases, with the junction holding 6 bases beyond the gene matches. Reference TRBV7-2 and TRBJ2-5 genes cover what lies past the CDR3, so the full variable domain is GAGVSQSPSNKVTEKGKDVELRCDPISGHTALYWYRQSLGQGLEFLIYFQGNSAPDKSGLPSDRFSAERTGGSVSTLTIQRTQQEDSAVYLCASSSGLEGTQYFGPGTRLLVL.